This entry concerns a single T cell receptor beta chain. The V end was cut by 5 bases, the J end by 1 base, with 14 bases between. The germline gives CDR1 SGHAT, CDR2 FQNNGV. The CDR3 totals 15 residues. In TCRdb, the RT-PCR reads were re-called with MiXCR into one record per CDR3 protein. The sample holds more than 550,000 distinct CDR3 sequences, 11% to 15% seen once. The source material was memory CD4+ T cells from blood. The rearrangement links TRBV11-2 to TRBJ1-2; D may be TRBD1 (5 bases). The clonotype comes from a female donor in good health, serving as a healthy control. The CDR3: CASSPIRQLNYGYTF. In nucleotides, the CDR3 is TGTGCCAGCAGCCCAATCCGACAGCTTAACTATGGCTACACCTTC.